This T cell receptor beta chain was sequenced during a study of blood T cell repertoires in COVID-19. On the study more broadly: The United States, Italy and Spain provided the acute and convalescent COVID-19 samples. The cDNA or gDNA used as material had been derived from T cells, B-cell-depleted T cells, or PBMCs.

This CDR3 has 14 residues. J lost 4 bases, V lost 7 bases, and 4 bases had no gene match. The V gene's germline CDR1 is LNHDA and CDR2 SQIVND (reference sequence). In the authors' methods: Estimation of nucleated cell counts relied on the amplification of reference gene primers. The assay was immunoSEQ multiplex PCR, and TCRdb's table has in-frame clones only and misses some. V and J calls and clone size are those listed in that table; D and trimming were worked out from the DNA. Here the sample spans fewer than 200,000 clones, 90% being singletons. The source of this sequence is a man aged 50 to 60 with acute or convalescent COVID-19. Sequenced input: peripheral blood. V gene TRBV19 combines with J gene TRBJ2-1, with 10 bases matching TRBD2. CDR3 sequence reads: CASKIAGGYNEQFF. As DNA, the CDR3 is TGTGCCAGTAAAATAGCGGGAGGATACAATGAGCAGTTCTTC.